The 6 T cell receptor beta chains listed next were all sequenced from one sample in a study of vaccination effects on CD4 cells after COVID-19. The antigens of these receptors remain unknown. The assay was immunoSEQ multiplex PCR, and TCRdb's table has in-frame clones only and misses some. This repertoire shows more than 20,000 clones, about 74% found once; its top ten account for about 9.3%. Viral peptide pools were used in the ViraFEST assay to expand antigen-specific CD4+ T cells, and sequencing came afterward. Isolating CD4+ T cells followed more than eight days of culture. According to the study, vaccine recipients showed no prior SARS-CoV-2 infection and negative nucleocapsid antibodies. This specimen was CD4+ T cells from PBMCs cultured with HCoV-NL63 spike peptides, taken before COVID-19 vaccination. The source of these receptors is a human donor who received a COVID-19 vaccine.

The chain recombines TRBV10-3 with TRBJ2-1; D unresolved. The CDR3 totals 12 residues. Per germline, CDR1 ENHRY and CDR2 SYGVKD. V dropped 0 bases and J dropped 9 bases, with 6 bases sitting between them. The CDR3 loop is CAISESSLEQFF. CDR3 DNA sequence: TGTGCCATCAGTGAGTCTTCCCTTGAGCAGTTCTTC.

The chain is built from TRBV6-6 and TRBJ2-2; D is ambiguous. The ends were cut back, 7 bases at V and 3 bases at J, with 9 bases in the middle. The germline gives CDR1 MNHNY, CDR2 SVGAGI (reference sequence). CDR3 length equals 13 residues. CDR3 loop: CASNGKYTGELFF. Here the CDR3 DNA reads TGTGCCAGCAATGGGAAATACACCGGGGAGCTGTTTTTT.

V gene TRBV25-1 combines with J gene TRBJ1-1; a weak D match, TRBD1 (6 bases). CDR3 size: 14 residues. Germline CDR1 and CDR2: MGHDK and SYGVNS. The ends were cut back, 6 bases at V and 4 bases at J, with 15 bases in the middle. The CDR3 loop reads CASRETGFGTEAFF. The CDR3, as DNA: TGTGCCAGCAGGGAAACAGGGTTCGGCACTGAAGCTTTCTTT.

The V call is TRBV9, the J call TRBJ2-7; TRBD1 matches 10 bases. The V gene end was trimmed by 4 bases and the J gene end by 3 bases; junction bases not matched to a gene: 10. This CDR3 region has 16 residues. Germline V gives CDR1 SGDLS, CDR2 YYNGEE. CDR3 amino acids: CASSPTRDRGFYEQYF. The CDR3 coding sequence is TGTGCCAGCAGCCCCACCAGGGACAGGGGTTTCTACGAGCAGTACTTC.

The chain couples TRBV6-5 to TRBJ1-4; D might be TRBD1 (6 bases). Germline loops: CDR1 MNHEY, CDR2 SVGAGI. The CDR3 is 14 residues long. V was shortened by 6 bases and J by 7 bases, with 15 bases between the two germline ends. CDR3 DNA: TGTGCCAGCAGCTCCGGGGGGGCGGGTGAAAAACTGTTTTTT. As protein: CASSSGGAGEKLFF.

The rearrangement joins TRBV12-3 or TRBV12-4 to TRBJ2-7, with D perhaps TRBD2 (6 bases). The V gene lost 7 bases and the J gene lost 1 base, with 8 bases spanning the gap. This CDR3 is built from 12 residues. The chain's CDR3 is CASKEGSYEQYF. The CDR3 bases are TGTGCCAGCAAGGAGGGTTCCTACGAGCAGTACTTC.